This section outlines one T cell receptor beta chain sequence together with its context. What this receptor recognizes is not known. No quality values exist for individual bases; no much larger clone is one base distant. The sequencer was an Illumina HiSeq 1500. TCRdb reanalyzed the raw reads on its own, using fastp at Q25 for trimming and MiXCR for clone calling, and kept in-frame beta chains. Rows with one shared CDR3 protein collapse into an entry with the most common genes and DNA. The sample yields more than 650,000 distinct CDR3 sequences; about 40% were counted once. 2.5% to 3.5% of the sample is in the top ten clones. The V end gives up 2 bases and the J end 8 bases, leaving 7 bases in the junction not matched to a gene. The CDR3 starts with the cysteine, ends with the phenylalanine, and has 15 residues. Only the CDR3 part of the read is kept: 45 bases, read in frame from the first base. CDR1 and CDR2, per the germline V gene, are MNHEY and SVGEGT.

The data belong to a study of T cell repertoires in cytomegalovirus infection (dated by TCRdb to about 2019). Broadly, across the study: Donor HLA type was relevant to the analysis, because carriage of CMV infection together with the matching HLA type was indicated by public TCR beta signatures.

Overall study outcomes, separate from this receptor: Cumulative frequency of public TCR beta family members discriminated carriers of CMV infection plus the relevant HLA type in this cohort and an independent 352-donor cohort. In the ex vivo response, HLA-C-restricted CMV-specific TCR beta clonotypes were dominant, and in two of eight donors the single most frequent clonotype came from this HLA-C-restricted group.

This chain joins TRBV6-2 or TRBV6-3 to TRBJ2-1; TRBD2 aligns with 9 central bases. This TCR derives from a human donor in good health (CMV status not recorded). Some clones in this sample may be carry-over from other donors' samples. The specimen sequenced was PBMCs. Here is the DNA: TGTGCCAGCAGTTACACCAGGGGGACTAGCCATGAGCAGTTCTTC. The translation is CASSYTRGTSHEQFF.